The 22 T cell receptor beta chains below all came from one sample that was sequenced in a study of regulatory T cells in long-lasting Graves disease. According to the study, TCR beta libraries were built with iRepertoire HTBI primers and CDR3-region Arm-PCR. MiXCR, applied by TCRdb to the multiplex PCR reads, yields one record per CDR3 protein. The table shows 300,000 to 400,000 distinct CDR3 sequences, with 16% occurring only once. As to time point: newly diagnosed GD, antithyroid drugs for less than 3 months. Scientists built the TCR library using RNA that was extracted from PBMCs. These sequences were also reported in another study, on T cells in Graves' hyperthyroidism and ophthalmopathy.

This specimen consisted of peripheral blood mononuclear cells (PBMCs), obtained at new diagnosis, from a patient treated with antithyroid drugs. Receptors were obtained from a man between 40 and 49 years old with Graves disease.

This clonotype was observed a few times. This chain links TRBV20-1 with TRBJ2-7; possibly TRBD1 for D (5 bases). The germline V and J ends were trimmed by 5 bases and 3 bases, with 8 bases remaining between them. The CDR3 has 11 residues. Germline assignment: CDR1 DFQATT and CDR2 SNEGSKA (reference sequence). The CDR3 nucleotides are TGCAGTGCTCCGACAGTCTACGAGCAGTACTTC. Its protein is CSAPTVYEQYF.

In this sample, this clonotype turned up many times. V usage is TRBV6-5 and J usage is TRBJ2-7; D is perhaps TRBD1 or TRBD2 (6 bases each). The CDR3 sequence is 14 residues long. Trimming shortened V by 2 bases and J by 5 bases, and 13 bases separated the two germline ends. Germline-derived CDR1 and CDR2 are MNHEY and SVGAGI. CDR3 in amino acids: CASSYNGGADEQYF. CDR3 bases: TGTGCCAGCAGTTACAACGGGGGCGCGGACGAGCAGTACTTC.

This clonotype was counted between two and nine times. The junction differs from germline at one of its ends, possibly a read error. The rearrangement joins TRBV6-1 to TRBJ2-2, with 8 bases lining up with TRBD1. Germline V gene lookup returns CDR1 MNHNS and CDR2 SASEGT. This CDR3 region has 14 residues. As DNA, the CDR3 is TGTGCCAGCGCCAGGGGGCATAGCACCGGGGGGCTGTTTTTT. This codes for CASARGHSTGGLFF.

In this sample, this clonotype turned up a few times. The rearrangement uses TRBV24-1 and TRBJ2-2; the match to TRBD1 covers 7 bases. Germline V gene lookup returns CDR1 KGHDR and CDR2 SFDVKD. V gave up 4 bases and J gave up 0 bases; unmatched junction bases: 16. The CDR3 runs to 20 residues. Written as DNA, the CDR3 is TGTGCCACCAGTGACTCGCCCTTGACAGGGCCCTACCCGAACACCGGGGAGCTGTTTTTT. This codes for CATSDSPLTGPYPNTGELFF.

With respect to this clonotype: This likely comes from a read error, as the CDR3 has no conserved phenylalanine or tryptophan at its end. This sequence joins TRBV2 and TRBJ1-4, with 7 nucleotides matching TRBD1. The CDR3 has 12 residues. Germline values: CDR1 SNHLY, CDR2 FYNNEI. J gave up 5 bases and V 10 bases, and 4 bases lay outside the gene matches. CDR3 DNA: TGTGCCATCGGGACAGTGAATGAAAAACTGTTTTCT. Translation gives CAIGTVNEKLFS.

This clonotype was seen ten or more times. The rearrangement uses TRBV5-1 and TRBJ2-5, with D perhaps assigned TRBD1 or TRBD2 (5 bases each). Between the trimmed V and J ends, which lost 3 bases and 5 bases, there was a span of 17 bases. This CDR3 is 15 amino acids long. From germline, CDR1 is SGHRS and CDR2 YFSETQ. The CDR3 loop reads CASSWATGPGETQYF. The CDR3, as DNA: TGCGCCAGCAGCTGGGCTACAGGTCCGGGGGAGACCCAGTACTTC.

This clonotype has a count of ten or more. The CDR3: CASSGYNEQFF. The CDR3 coding sequence is TGTGCCAGCAGCGGATACAATGAGCAGTTCTTC. This rearrangement joins TRBV2 to TRBJ2-1; D gene unclear. Trimming took off 6 bases at V and 4 bases at J, with 4 bases between the two ends. Germline V gene sequence: CDR1 SNHLY, CDR2 FYNNEI. CDR3 length: 11 amino acids.

The rearrangement joins TRBV6-2 or TRBV6-3 to TRBJ2-3; 7 nucleotides match TRBD1. The J call could be wrong; TRBJ2-7 is a better fit for the DNA end. Looked up from germline, CDR1 is MNHEY and CDR2 is SVGEGT. CDR3 size: 14 residues. CDR3 loop: CARTQNRDRGEQYF. For the CDR3, the DNA is TGTGCCCGAACCCAAAACAGGGACAGAGGCGAGCAGTACTTC.

CDR3 nucleotides: TGTGCCAGCATCCGAGCGGGGAAAGGCTACACCTTC. Protein product: CASIRAGKGYTF. The chain is built from TRBV28 and TRBJ1-2; D gene ambiguous. Germline lookup yields CDR1 MDHEN and CDR2 SYDVKM. The CDR3 has 12 residues. V was trimmed by 7 bases and J by 8 bases, leaving 14 bases between them.

This clonotype was recorded at least ten times. CDR3 residues: CASSEGGGDTDTQYF. DNA of the CDR3: TGTGCCAGCAGTGAAGGCGGGGGGGACACAGATACGCAGTATTTT. The chain employs TRBV2 and TRBJ2-3; 9 bases match TRBD2. This CDR3 comprises 15 residues. Unmatched junction bases numbered 1, after V lost 1 base and J lost 2 bases. The germline V gene has CDR1 SNHLY and CDR2 FYNNEI.

In its sample, this clonotype was seen a few times. The chain joins TRBV30 to TRBJ1-3; D is ambiguous. The CDR3 is made up of 15 amino acids. V was clipped by 3 bases and J by 0 bases, with 12 bases between them. The germline V gene has CDR1 GTSNPN and CDR2 SVGIG (reference sequence). CDR3 sequence (DNA): TGTGCCTGGAGAGTCGGCAGGAGCTCTGGAAACACCATATATTTT. This codes for CAWRVGRSSGNTIYF.

The genes are TRBV30 and TRBJ2-3; D is unresolved. CDR3 length: 15 amino acids. Looked up from germline, CDR1 is GTSNPN and CDR2 is SVGIG (reference sequence). Between the trimmed V and J ends, which lost 3 bases and 3 bases, there was a span of 16 bases. In DNA form, the CDR3 reads TGTGCCTGGAGGATCGCCACCAAGTGGACAGATACGCAGTATTTT. Encoded protein: CAWRIATKWTDTQYF. Using reference TRBV30 and TRBJ2-3 for the parts outside the CDR3, the full variable domain is SQTIHQWPATLVQPVGSPLSLECTVEGTSNPNLYWYRQAAGRGLQLLFYSVGIGQISSEVPQNLSASRPQDRQFILSSKKLLLSDSGFYLCAWRIATKWTDTQYFGPGTRLTVL.

In its sample, this clonotype was seen many times. In DNA form, the CDR3 reads TGCGCCAGCAGCCAAGATGGGGCAGGGTGGAAGGAGACCCAGTACTTC. Translating gives CASSQDGAGWKETQYF. The J gene is TRBJ2-5, the V gene TRBV4-1; TRBD1 might be the D (5 bases). This CDR3 is 16 amino acids long. Trimming left V 0 bases short and J 5 bases short, with 16 bases between. The V gene's germline CDR1 is MGHRA and CDR2 YSYEKL.

A few counts support this clonotype. The rearrangement joins TRBV5-1 to TRBJ2-6, with D possibly TRBD2 on 5 matching bases. Between the trimmed V and J ends, which lost 4 bases and 8 bases, there was a span of 25 bases. Per the germline V gene, CDR1 is SGHRS and CDR2 is YFSETQ. The CDR3 has 18 residues. CDR3 nucleotides: TGCGCCAGCAGCGCACATTTGGGCCAGCCCATCGGGACCAACGTCCTGACTTTC. Translated: CASSAHLGQPIGTNVLTF.

Concerning this clonotype: A single base separates this from a much larger clone, so it may be a read error. The V gene is TRBV12-3 or TRBV12-4, the J gene TRBJ2-6; D remains unclear. Trimming cost V 2 bases and J 2 bases, with 16 bases left between them. This CDR3 contains 18 residues. This chain's CDR3 is CASSLNLGTHPGANVLTF. The DNA of the CDR3 is TGTGCCAGCAGTTTAAATCTTGGCACCCACCCTGGGGCCAACGTCCTGACTTTC.

This clonotype has at least ten counts. The rearrangement uses TRBV5-4 and TRBJ2-7; D is perhaps TRBD1 (6 bases). This CDR3 spans 14 amino acids. The germline CDR1 and CDR2 sequences are SGHNT and YYREEE (reference sequence). Trimming pared 3 bases from V and 0 bases from J, leaving 10 bases between. For the CDR3, the DNA is TGTGCCAGCAGCTCCCGGGACATCTCCTACGAGCAGTACTTC. Translating it yields CASSSRDISYEQYF.

This clonotype was recorded many times. This chain joins TRBV11-2 and TRBJ2-1; D gene unclear. V lost 1 base to trimming and J lost 5 bases, with 6 bases between them. The CDR3 is 13 amino acids. The germline V gene encodes CDR1 SGHAT and CDR2 FQNNGV. CDR3 residues: CASSLVGNNEQFF. The CDR3 DNA is TGTGCCAGCAGCTTAGTCGGAAACAATGAGCAGTTCTTC.

This clonotype was found a few times. The chain is built from TRBV12-3 or TRBV12-4 and TRBJ2-7, with unresolved D. V gave up 7 bases and J gave up 6 bases, with 13 bases separating them. The CDR3 contains 12 residues. For the CDR3, the DNA is TGTGCCAGCACCCTGGGCGGCCCCGAGCAGTACTTC. Amino acids: CASTLGGPEQYF.

This clonotype came up many times. The chain employs TRBV5-1 and TRBJ1-1, with D perhaps matching TRBD1 (6 bases). The ends were cut back, 0 bases at V and 4 bases at J, with 10 bases in the middle. The CDR3 is 14 residues long. Germline CDR1 is SGHRS and CDR2 is YFSETQ. CDR3 in DNA: TGCGCCAGCAGCTTGGCCGCCAGGGGCACTGAAGCTTTCTTT. It yields the protein CASSLAARGTEAFF. Full variable domain (missing parts from reference TRBV5-1 and TRBJ1-1): KAGVTQTPRYLIKTRGQQVTLSCSPISGHRSVSWYQQTPGQGLQFLFEYFSETQRNKGNFPGRFSGRQFSNSRSEMNVSTLELGDSALYLCASSLAARGTEAFFGQGTRLTVV.

The table lists this clonotype with many counts. The CDR3 sequence is CSVQTGTLDQPQHF. The CDR3 DNA reads TGCAGCGTTCAGACCGGGACTTTGGATCAGCCCCAGCATTTT. V gene TRBV29-1 combines with J gene TRBJ1-5; D might be TRBD1 (5 bases). Germline V gene data show CDR1 as SQVTM and CDR2 as ANQGSEA. CDR3 size: 14 residues. The germline V and J ends were trimmed by 5 bases and 5 bases, with 16 bases remaining between them.

This clonotype appeared many times. V gene TRBV7-3 combines with J gene TRBJ2-1; a possible D gene is TRBD2 (6 bases). The germline V and J ends were trimmed by 1 base and 0 bases, with 10 bases remaining between them. The germline CDR1 and CDR2 sequences are SGHTA and FQGTGA. The CDR3 runs 16 residues. The CDR3 reads CASSLIGTSSYNEQFF. In DNA, the CDR3 is TGTGCCAGCAGCTTAATCGGGACTTCCTCCTACAATGAGCAGTTCTTC.

The sample holds many counts of this clonotype. The chain is built from TRBV7-2 and TRBJ1-4; 10 bases match TRBD1. This CDR3 region has 15 residues. V lost 5 bases, J lost 7 bases, and 7 bases stayed unmatched. The germline CDR1 and CDR2 sequences are SGHTA and FQGNSA. The CDR3 nucleotides are TGTGCCAGCAGCACACGACAGGGGGCGGTTGAAAAACTGTTTTTT. Translation: CASSTRQGAVEKLFF.